This is a list of T cell receptor beta chains from one sample in a study of blood T cell repertoires in COVID-19. Produced via immunoSEQ multiplex PCR; TCRdb's table is partial and in-frame only. The data show some 250,000 clones, around four fifths seen once. Sequencing input: peripheral blood. These receptors all come from a man aged 40-50 years with acute or convalescent COVID-19. The CDR3 runs from the conserved cysteine through the conserved F or W. D genes are given only for firm matches. For some rows the clone size is stated as once, few or many, or as a class when expanded; others skip it.

cdr3_aa cdr3_nt clone_size d_call cdr3_length j_call v_call
CASSFLAGGVAFF TGTGCCAGCAGTTTCCTCGCAGGGGGTGTAGCTTTCTTT NA TRBD1 13 TRBJ1-1 TRBV12-3/TRBV12-4
CASSQSGTSGEQYF TGTGCCAGCAGCCAATCCGGGACTAGCGGCGAGCAGTACTTC NA TRBD2 14 TRBJ2-7 TRBV3-1/TRBV3-2
CASSNPGLHNEQFF TGTGCCAGTAGTAACCCCGGACTTCACAATGAGCAGTTCTTC NA NA 14 TRBJ2-1 TRBV19
CAWSPSTDTQYF TGTGCCTGGAGTCCTAGCACAGATACGCAGTATTTT NA NA 12 TRBJ2-3 TRBV30
CASSSRGGEFF TGTGCCAGCAGTTCCCGGGGTGGGGAGTTCTTC NA NA 11 TRBJ2-1 TRBV12-3/TRBV12-4
CASSLTGEETQYF TGTGCCAGCAGCCTGACAGGGGAAGAGACCCAGTACTTC once TRBD1 13 TRBJ2-5 TRBV11-2
CASSQGTVAPYEQYF TGTGCCAGCAGCCAAGGGACAGTGGCCCCCTACGAGCAGTACTTC NA NA 15 TRBJ2-7 TRBV14
CASSPYSGGTDTQYF TGTGCCAGCTCACCATATTCAGGGGGCACAGATACGCAGTATTTT NA NA 15 TRBJ2-3 TRBV18
CASSPDRVETQYF TGCGCCAGCAGCCCCGACAGGGTCGAGACCCAGTACTTC NA TRBD1 13 TRBJ2-5 TRBV4-1
CASSQPTGSNEQFF TGCGCCAGCAGCCAACCCACAGGGAGTAATGAGCAGTTCTTC NA NA 14 TRBJ2-1 TRBV4-1
CASSGVNTEAFF TGTGCCAGCAGCGGGGTGAACACTGAAGCTTTCTTT once NA 12 TRBJ1-1 TRBV6-5
CAVELGRNTNSYEQYF TGTGCCGTTGAGCTGGGGAGGAATACTAACTCCTACGAGCAGTACTTC NA NA 16 TRBJ2-7 TRBV28
CASSEGGARDTEAFF TGTGCCAGCAGTGAAGGGGGGGCGAGGGACACTGAAGCTTTCTTT NA NA 15 TRBJ1-1 TRBV6-4
CASSIKNTEAFF TGTGCCAGTAGTATCAAGAACACTGAAGCTTTCTTT NA NA 12 TRBJ1-1 TRBV19
CATSDSRVPNTGELFF TGTGCCACCAGTGATTCTCGAGTCCCGAACACCGGGGAGCTGTTTTTT NA NA 16 TRBJ2-2 TRBV24-1
CASRGDFARPEAFF TGCGCCAGCAGGGGGGACTTCGCTCGTCCTGAAGCTTTCTTT NA NA 14 TRBJ1-1 TRBV5-1
CASSFGGSTDTQYF TGTGCCAGCAGCTTCGGAGGGTCCACAGATACGCAGTATTTT NA NA 14 TRBJ2-3 TRBV5-4
CASSQLDYEQFF TGTGCCAGCAGCCAACTAGACTATGAGCAGTTCTTC NA NA 12 TRBJ2-1 TRBV3-1/TRBV3-2
CASSLLPDSMGLEKLFF TGTGCCAGCAGTTTACTGCCCGACAGTATGGGACTGGAAAAACTGTTTTTT NA NA 17 TRBJ1-4 TRBV28
CASISGQGSQPQHF TGTGCCAGTATTTCCGGCCAGGGGTCCCAGCCCCAGCATTTT NA NA 14 TRBJ1-5 TRBV19
CASSPTGGNEKLFF TGTGCCAGCAGCCCGACGGGGGGTAATGAAAAACTGTTTTTT NA NA 14 TRBJ1-4 TRBV5-4
CAWGMDSFSFGYTF TGTGCCTGGGGGATGGACAGCTTCTCTTTTGGCTACACCTTC NA NA 14 TRBJ1-2 TRBV30
CASSLSGQADTQYF TGTGCCAGCAGCCTCAGCGGACAGGCAGATACGCAGTATTTT NA TRBD1 14 TRBJ2-3 TRBV7-9
CASSTGQVTDTQYF TGTGCCAGCAGCACGGGACAGGTGACAGATACGCAGTATTTT NA TRBD1 14 TRBJ2-3 TRBV6-5
CAISGDRGQTEAFF TGTGCCATCAGTGGGGACAGGGGGCAAACTGAAGCTTTCTTT NA TRBD1 14 TRBJ1-1 TRBV10-3